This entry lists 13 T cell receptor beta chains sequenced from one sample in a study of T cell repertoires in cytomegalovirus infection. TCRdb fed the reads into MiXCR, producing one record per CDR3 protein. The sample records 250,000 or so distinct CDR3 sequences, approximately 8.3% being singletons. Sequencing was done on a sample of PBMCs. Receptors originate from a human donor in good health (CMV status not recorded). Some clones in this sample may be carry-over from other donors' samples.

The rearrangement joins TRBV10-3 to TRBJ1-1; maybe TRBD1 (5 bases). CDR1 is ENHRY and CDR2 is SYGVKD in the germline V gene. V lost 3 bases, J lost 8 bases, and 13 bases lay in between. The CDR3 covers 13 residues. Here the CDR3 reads CAISDSGSKEAFF. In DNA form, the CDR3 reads TGTGCCATCAGTGATTCAGGGTCTAAAGAAGCTTTCTTT.

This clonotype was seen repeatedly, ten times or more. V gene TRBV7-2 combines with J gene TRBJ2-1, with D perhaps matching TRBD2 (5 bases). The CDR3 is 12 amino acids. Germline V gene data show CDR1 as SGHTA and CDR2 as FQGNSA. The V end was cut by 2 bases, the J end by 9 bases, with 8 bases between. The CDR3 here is CASSLSGGEQFF. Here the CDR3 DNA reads TGTGCCAGCAGCTTAAGTGGAGGTGAGCAGTTCTTC.

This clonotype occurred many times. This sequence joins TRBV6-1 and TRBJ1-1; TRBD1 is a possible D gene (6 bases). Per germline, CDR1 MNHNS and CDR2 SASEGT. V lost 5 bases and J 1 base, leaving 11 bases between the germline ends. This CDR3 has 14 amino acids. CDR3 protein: CASSKRQENTEAFF. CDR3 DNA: TGTGCCAGCAGTAAGAGACAGGAGAACACTGAAGCTTTCTTT.

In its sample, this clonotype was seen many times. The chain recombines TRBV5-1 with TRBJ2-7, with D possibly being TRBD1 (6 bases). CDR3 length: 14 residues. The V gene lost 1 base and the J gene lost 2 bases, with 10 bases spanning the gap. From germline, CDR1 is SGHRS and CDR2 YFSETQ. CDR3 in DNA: TGCGCCAGCAGCTTGCAGGGACAAGCCTACGAGCAGTACTTC. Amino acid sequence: CASSLQGQAYEQYF. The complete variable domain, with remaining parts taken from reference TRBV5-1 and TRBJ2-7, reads KAGVTQTPRYLIKTRGQQVTLSCSPISGHRSVSWYQQTPGQGLQFLFEYFSETQRNKGNFPGRFSGRQFSNSRSEMNVSTLELGDSALYLCASSLQGQAYEQYFGPGTRLTVT.

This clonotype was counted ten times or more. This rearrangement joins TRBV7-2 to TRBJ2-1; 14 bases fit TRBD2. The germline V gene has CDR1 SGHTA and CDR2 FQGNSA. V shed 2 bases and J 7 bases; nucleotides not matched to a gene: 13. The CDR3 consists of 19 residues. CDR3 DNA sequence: TGTGCCAGCAGCTTAAGGACCGGGACTAGCGGGAGTAGATTGAATGAGCAGTTCTTC. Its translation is CASSLRTGTSGSRLNEQFF.

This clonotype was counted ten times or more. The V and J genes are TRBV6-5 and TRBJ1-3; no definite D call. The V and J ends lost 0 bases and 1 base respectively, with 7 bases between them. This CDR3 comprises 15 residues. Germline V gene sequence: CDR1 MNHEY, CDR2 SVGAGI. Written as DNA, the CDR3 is TGTGCCAGCAGTTACTCGGGCCGGTCTGGAAACACCATATATTTT. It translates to CASSYSGRSGNTIYF.

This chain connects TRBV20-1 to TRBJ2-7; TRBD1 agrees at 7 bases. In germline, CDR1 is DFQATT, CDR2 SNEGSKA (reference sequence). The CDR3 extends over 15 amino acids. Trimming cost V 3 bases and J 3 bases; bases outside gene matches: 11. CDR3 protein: CSASPWGQTNYEQYF. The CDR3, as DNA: TGCAGTGCTAGCCCCTGGGGACAGACGAACTACGAGCAGTACTTC.

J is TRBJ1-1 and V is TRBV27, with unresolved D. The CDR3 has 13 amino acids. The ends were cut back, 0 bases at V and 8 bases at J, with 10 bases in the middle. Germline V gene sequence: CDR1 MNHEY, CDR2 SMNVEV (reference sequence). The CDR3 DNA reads TGTGCCAGCAGTTTATCCTCGTTTAGCGAAGCTTTCTTT. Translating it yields CASSLSSFSEAFF.

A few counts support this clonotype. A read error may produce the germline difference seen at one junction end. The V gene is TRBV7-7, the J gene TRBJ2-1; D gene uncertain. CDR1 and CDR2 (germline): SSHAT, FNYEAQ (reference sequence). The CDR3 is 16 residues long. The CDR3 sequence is CASSLAGVRSYNEQFF. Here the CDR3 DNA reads TGTGCTAGCAGCTTAGCAGGAGTCCGCTCCTACAATGAGCAGTTCTTC. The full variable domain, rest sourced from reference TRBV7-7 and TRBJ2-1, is GAGVSQSPRYKVTKRGQDVTLRCDPISSHATLYWYQQALGQGPEFLTYFNYEAQPDKSGLPSDRFSAERPEGSISTLTIQRTEQRDSAMYRCASSLAGVRSYNEQFFGPGTRLTVL.

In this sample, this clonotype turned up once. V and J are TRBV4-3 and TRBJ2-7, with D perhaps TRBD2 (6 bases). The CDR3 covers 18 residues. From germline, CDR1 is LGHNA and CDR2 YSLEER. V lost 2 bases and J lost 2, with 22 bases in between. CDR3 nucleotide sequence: TGCGCCAGCAGCCAAATCGATCGTGAGTGGGAGGTCCCCTACGAGCAGTACTTC. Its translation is CASSQIDREWEVPYEQYF.

This chain's CDR3 is CSACQGPQPQHF. The CDR3 bases are TGCAGTGCTTGCCAGGGTCCCCAGCCCCAGCATTTT. The chain carries TRBV20-1 and TRBJ1-5; the D gene is possibly TRBD1 (5 bases). The CDR3 consists of 12 residues. Germline V lookup: CDR1 DFQATT, CDR2 SNEGSKA (reference sequence). V lost 5 bases and J 7 bases, leaving 12 bases between the germline ends.

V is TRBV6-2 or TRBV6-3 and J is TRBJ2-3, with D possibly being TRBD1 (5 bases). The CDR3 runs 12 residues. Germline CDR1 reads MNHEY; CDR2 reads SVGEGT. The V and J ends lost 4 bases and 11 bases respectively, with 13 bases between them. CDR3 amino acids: CASSSNRYRQYF. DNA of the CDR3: TGTGCCAGCAGTTCGAACAGGTACCGGCAGTATTTT.

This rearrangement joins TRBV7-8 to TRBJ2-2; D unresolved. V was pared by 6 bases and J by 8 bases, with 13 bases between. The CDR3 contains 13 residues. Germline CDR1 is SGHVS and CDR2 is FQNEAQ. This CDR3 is CASRAASVGELFF. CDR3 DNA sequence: TGTGCCAGCAGGGCCGCTTCGGTGGGGGAGCTGTTTTTT.